The present T cell receptor beta chain was sequenced within a study of CXCR3-negative and CXCR3-positive naive CD8 T cells. Regarding the study as a whole: Partial loss of CXCR3 expression followed cryopreservation; most assays used fresh PBMCs. Memory cells showed distinct TRBV-TRBJ patterns, while the two naive subsets matched. Researchers report that CXCR3-positive naive cells carry more hydrophobic TRB CDR3s than CXCR3-negative naive cells.

Its frequency marks this clonotype as medium-sized. Its antigen is unknown. CDR1 and CDR2 (germline): SQVTM, ANQGSEA. The CDR3 has 12 residues. Via 5' RACE with UMI labels, TRB cDNA libraries were prepared. From its re-call of the 5' RACE reads, TCRdb lists each CDR3 protein once, without DNA. This listing includes 6,000 to 8,500 distinct CDR3 sequences. Sequencing was performed on naive CXCR3+ CD8+ T cells from blood. Specified subset: CD45RO-CCR7+CD27+CD95- naive CD8+ T cells expressing CXCR3 (TNR3+). This TCR was recovered from a human donor in good health. Some clones in this sample may be carry-over from other donors' samples. This rearrangement joins TRBV29-1 to TRBJ2-2. This CDR3 is CSAEIGARELFF.